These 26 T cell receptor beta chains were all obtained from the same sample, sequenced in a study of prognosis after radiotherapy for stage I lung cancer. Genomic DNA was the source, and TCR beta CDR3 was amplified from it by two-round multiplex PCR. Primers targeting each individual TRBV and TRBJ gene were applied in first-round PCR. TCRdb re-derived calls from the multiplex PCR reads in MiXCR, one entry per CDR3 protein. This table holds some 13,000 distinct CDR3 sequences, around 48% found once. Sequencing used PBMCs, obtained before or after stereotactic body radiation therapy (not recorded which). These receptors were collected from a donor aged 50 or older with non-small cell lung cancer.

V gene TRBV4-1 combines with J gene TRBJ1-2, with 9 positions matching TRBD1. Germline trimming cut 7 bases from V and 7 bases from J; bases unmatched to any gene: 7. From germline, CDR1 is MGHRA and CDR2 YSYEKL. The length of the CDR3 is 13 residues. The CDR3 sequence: CASKRQGEGGYTF. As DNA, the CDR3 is TGCGCCAGCAAAAGACAGGGGGAGGGTGGCTACACCTTC.

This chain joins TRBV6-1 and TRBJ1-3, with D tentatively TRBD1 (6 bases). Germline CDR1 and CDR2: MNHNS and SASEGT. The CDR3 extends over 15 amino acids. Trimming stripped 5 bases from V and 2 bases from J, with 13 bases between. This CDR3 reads CASSKQGGPGNTIYF. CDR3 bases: TGTGCCAGCAGTAAACAGGGCGGTCCTGGAAACACCATATATTTT.

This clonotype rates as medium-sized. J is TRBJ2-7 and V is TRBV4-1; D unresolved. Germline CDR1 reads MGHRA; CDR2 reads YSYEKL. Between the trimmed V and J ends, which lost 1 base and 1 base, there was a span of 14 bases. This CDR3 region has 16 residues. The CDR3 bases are TGCGCCAGCAGCCAAGTTGTGTCGCGCAGGTCCTACGAGCAGTACTTC. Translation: CASSQVVSRRSYEQYF.

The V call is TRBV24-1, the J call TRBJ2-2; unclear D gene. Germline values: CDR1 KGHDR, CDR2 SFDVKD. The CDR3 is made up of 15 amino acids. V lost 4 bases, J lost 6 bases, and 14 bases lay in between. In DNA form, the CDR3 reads TGTGCCACCAGTGACCCCATTTATGGGGCCGGGGAGCTGTTTTTT. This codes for CATSDPIYGAGELFF.

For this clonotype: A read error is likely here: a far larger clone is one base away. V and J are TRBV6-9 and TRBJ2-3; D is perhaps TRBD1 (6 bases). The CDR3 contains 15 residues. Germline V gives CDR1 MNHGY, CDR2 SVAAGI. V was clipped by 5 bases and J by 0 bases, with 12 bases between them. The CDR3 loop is CASSDRNPSTDTQYF. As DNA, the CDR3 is TGTGCCAGCAGTGACAGGAATCCTAGCACAGATACGCAGTATTTT.

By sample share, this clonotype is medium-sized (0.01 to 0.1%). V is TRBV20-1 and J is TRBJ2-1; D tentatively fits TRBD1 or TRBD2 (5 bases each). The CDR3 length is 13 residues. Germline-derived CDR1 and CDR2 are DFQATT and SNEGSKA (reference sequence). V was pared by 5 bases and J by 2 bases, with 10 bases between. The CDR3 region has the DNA TGCAGTGCTCAAGGGACGGCCTACAATGAGCAGTTCTTC. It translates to CSAQGTAYNEQFF.

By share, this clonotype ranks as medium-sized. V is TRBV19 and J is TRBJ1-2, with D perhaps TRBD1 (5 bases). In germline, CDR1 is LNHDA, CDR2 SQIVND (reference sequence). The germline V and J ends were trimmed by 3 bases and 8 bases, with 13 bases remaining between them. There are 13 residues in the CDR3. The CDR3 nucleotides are TGTGCCAGTAGTATGCAGGGCGAAAAAGGCTACACCTTC. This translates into CASSMQGEKGYTF.

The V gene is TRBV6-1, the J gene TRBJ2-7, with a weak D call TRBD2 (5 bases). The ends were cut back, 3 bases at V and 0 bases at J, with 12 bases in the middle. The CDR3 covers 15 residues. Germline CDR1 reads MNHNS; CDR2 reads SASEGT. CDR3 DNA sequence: TGTGCCAGCAGTGACTCAATGGGGAGCTCCTACGAGCAGTACTTC. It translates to CASSDSMGSSYEQYF.

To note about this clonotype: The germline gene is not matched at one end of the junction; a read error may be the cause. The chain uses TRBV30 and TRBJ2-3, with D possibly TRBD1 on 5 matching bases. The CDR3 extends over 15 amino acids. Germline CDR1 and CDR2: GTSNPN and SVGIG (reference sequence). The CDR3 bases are TGTGACTGGAGTGATGCAGGGCTTAGAACAGATACGCAGTATTTT. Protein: CDWSDAGLRTDTQYF.

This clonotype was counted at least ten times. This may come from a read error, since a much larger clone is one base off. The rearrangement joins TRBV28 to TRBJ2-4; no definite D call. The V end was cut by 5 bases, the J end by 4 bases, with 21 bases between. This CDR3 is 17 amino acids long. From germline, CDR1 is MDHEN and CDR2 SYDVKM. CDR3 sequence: CASSPPTGSGPKNIQYF. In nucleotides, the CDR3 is TGTGCCAGCAGTCCACCCACGGGTTCCGGCCCTAAAAACATTCAGTACTTC. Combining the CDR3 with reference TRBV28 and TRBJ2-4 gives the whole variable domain DVKVTQSSRYLVKRTGEKVFLECVQDMDHENMFWYRQDPGLGLRLIYFSYDVKMKEKGDIPEGYSVSREKKERFSLILESASTNQTSMYLCASSPPTGSGPKNIQYFGAGTRLSVL.

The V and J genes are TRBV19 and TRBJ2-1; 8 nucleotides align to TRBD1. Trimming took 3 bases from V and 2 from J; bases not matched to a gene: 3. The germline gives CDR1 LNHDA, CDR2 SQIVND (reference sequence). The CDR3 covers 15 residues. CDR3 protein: CASSIPGGAYNEQFF. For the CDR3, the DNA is TGTGCCAGTAGTATCCCAGGGGGCGCCTACAATGAGCAGTTCTTC.

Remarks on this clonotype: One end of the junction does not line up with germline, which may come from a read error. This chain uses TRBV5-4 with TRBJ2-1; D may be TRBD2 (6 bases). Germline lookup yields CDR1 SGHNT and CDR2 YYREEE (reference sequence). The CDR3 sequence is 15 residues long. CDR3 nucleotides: TGTGTCAGCAGCCCCACTCGGGAGCCCTACAATGAGCAGTTCTTC. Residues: CVSSPTREPYNEQFF.

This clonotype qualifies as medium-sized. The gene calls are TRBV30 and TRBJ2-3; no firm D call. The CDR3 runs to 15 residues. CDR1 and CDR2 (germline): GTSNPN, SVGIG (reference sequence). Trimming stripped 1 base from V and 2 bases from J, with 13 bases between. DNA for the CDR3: TGTGCCTGGAGTGGCTCAGAGACACACACAGATACGCAGTATTTT. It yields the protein CAWSGSETHTDTQYF.

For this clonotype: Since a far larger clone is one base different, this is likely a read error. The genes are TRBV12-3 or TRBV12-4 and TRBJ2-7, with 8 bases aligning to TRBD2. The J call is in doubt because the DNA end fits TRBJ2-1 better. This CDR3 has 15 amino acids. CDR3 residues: CASRPAGDGLRRQFF. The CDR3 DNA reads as TGTGCCAGCAGGCCAGCGGGAGACGGGTTAAGGCGGCAGTTCTTC.

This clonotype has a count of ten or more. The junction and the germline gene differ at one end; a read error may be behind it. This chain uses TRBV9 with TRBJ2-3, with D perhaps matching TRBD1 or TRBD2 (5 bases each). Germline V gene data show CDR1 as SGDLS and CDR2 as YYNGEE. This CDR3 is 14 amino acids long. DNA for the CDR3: TGTGCCAGCAGTGCAGAGGGGTGGAAAGATACGAAGTATTTT. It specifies CASSAEGWKDTKYF.

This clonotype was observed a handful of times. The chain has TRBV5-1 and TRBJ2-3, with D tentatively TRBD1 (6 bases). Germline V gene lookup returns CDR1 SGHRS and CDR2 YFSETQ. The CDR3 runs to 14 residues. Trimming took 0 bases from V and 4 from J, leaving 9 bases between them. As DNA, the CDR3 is TGCGCCAGCAGCTTGGAACAGGGAGCAGATACGCAGTATTTT. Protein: CASSLEQGADTQYF.

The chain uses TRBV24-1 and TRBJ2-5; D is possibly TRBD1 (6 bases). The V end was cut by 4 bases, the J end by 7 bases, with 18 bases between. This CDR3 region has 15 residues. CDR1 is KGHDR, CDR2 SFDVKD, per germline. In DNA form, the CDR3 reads TGTGCCACCAGTGACCGCAGACAGGTCGGAGCGACCCAGTACTTC. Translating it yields CATSDRRQVGATQYF.

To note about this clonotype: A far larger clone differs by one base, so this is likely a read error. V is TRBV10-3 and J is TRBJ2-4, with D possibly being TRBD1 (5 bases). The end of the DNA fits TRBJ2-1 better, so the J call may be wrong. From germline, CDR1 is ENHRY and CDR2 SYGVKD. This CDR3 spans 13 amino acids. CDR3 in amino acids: CAIRQGVGNEQFF. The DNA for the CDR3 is TGTGCCATCAGGCAAGGGGTGGGCAATGAGCAGTTCTTC.

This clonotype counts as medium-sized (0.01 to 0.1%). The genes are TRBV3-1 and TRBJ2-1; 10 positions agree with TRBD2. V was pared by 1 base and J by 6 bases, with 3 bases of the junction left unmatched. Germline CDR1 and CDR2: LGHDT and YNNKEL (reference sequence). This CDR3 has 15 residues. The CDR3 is CASSQGLAGANEQFF. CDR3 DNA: TGTGCCAGCAGCCAAGGGCTAGCGGGAGCCAATGAGCAGTTCTTC.

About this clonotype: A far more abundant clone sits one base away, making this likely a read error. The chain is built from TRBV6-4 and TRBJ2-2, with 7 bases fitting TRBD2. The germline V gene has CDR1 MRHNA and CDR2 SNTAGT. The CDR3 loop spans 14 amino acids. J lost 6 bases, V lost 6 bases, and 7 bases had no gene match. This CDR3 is CASRRIGGSGELFF. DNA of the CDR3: TGTGCCAGCAGACGTATCGGGGGGTCCGGGGAGCTGTTTTTT.

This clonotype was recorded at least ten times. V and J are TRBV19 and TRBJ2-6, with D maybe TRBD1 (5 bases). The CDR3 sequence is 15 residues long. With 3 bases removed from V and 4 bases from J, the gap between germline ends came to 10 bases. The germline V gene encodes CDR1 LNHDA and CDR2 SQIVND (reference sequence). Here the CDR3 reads CASSIKGPGANVLTF. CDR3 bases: TGTGCCAGTAGTATTAAGGGGCCCGGGGCCAACGTCCTGACTTTC.

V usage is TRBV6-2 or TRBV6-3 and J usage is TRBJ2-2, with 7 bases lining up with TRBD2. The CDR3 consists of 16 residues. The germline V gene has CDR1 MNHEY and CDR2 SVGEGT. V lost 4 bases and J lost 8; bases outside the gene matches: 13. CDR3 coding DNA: TGTGCCAGCAGTTCCACACTAGCGACTGTCTCAGGGGAGCTGTTTTTT. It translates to CASSSTLATVSGELFF.

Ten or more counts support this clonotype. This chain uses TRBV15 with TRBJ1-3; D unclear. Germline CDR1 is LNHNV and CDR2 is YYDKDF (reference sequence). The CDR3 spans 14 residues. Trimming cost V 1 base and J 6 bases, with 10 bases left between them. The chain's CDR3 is CATSRASGINTIYF. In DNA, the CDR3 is TGTGCCACCAGCAGAGCCAGTGGAATAAACACCATATATTTT. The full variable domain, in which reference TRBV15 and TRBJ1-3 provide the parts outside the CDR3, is DAMVIQNPRYQVTQFGKPVTLSCSQTLNHNVMYWYQQKSSQAPKLLFHYYDKDFNNEADTPDNFQSRRPNTSFCFLDIRSPGLGDTAMYLCATSRASGINTIYFGEGSWLTVV.

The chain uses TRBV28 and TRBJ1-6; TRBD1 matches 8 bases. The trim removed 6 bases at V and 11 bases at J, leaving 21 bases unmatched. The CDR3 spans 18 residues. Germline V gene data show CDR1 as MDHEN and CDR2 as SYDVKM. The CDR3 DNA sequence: TGTGCCAGCAGACCGGGACAGGTATTAGTCAGGGGTCCGCCACCCCTCCACTTT. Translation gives CASRPGQVLVRGPPPLHF.

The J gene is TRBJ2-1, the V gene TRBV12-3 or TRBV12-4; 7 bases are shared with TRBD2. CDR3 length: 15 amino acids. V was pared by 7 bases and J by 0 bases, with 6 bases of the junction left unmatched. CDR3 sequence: CASTPGGSSYNEQFF. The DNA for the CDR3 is TGTGCCAGCACCCCGGGCGGGAGCTCCTACAATGAGCAGTTCTTC.

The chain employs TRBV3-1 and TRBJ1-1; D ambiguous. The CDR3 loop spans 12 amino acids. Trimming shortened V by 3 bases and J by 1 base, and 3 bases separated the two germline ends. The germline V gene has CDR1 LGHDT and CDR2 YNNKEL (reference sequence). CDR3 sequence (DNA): TGTGCCAGCAGCCACAGGAACACTGAAGCTTTCTTT. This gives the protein CASSHRNTEAFF.